The entry that follows covers one T cell receptor beta chain sequence. Clones were read by immunoSEQ multiplex PCR, and TCRdb kept only the in-frame ones, dropping some. The sample includes around 300,000 clones, about nine tenths of them seen just once. Study donors comprised healthy, HIV-negative adults devoid of recent acute infection or vaccination. The CDR3 runs to 13 residues. The germline CDR1 and CDR2 sequences are GTSNPN and SVGIG (reference sequence). With 3 bases clipped from V and 3 bases from J, the junction kept 2 bases outside the gene matches. The entry originates in a study of shared clonotypes between healthy human individuals. The wider study: Three plates each covered CD4 naive and memory; CD8 naive two, CD8 memory one.

Input material: memory CD8+ T cells sorted from blood. As to subset: CD45RO+ cells pooled with CCR7-negative TemRA cells. The chain is built from TRBV30 and TRBJ2-7; TRBD1 agrees at 10 bases. This TCR was sampled from a young man in good health. The CDR3 here is CAWRWTGGYEQYF. CDR3 nucleotides: TGTGCCTGGAGGTGGACAGGGGGCTACGAGCAGTACTTC.